This paragraph covers one T cell receptor (beta chain) sequence. No cognate antigen has been identified for it. No much larger clonotype is one base removed from it; base qualities were not supplied. The data stem from a study of T cells in Graves' hyperthyroidism and ophthalmopathy (dated by TCRdb to 2018 to 2020). Regarding the research as a whole: Peripheral blood was collected at initial diagnosis, before any treatment. A discovery cohort of roughly 100 patients, about 40 with Graves' ophthalmopathy and 57 with stable Graves' hyperthyroidism, was used to find distinguishing TCR V-J signatures. Prospective prediction of ophthalmopathy was tested in an independent validation cohort of approximately 19 hyperthyroidism patients and 17 patients who later progressed to ophthalmopathy. For training and testing, the approximately 92 patients in the discovery cohort were randomly divided in a 7:3 ratio. In several Graves' hyperthyroidism patients, the study also compared T-cell repertoires from thyroid tissue with T-cell repertoires from blood. Following sampling, methimazole starting at 30 mg daily was given to hyperthyroidism patients, and high-dose intravenous methylprednisolone was given to ophthalmopathy patients. The paper reports TCR Vbeta CDR3 sequencing of fewer than 150 peripheral blood samples: around 45 ophthalmopathy, under 80 hyperthyroidism and some 17 progressor patients.

Moderately to severely active disease, a Clinical Activity Score of at least 3, a NOSPECS grade of at least 4, and a duration under 3 months were present in ophthalmopathy patients. Exclusion was applied to patients with uncontrolled infections, other autoimmune diseases, pregnancy or lactation. Diagnoses were based on clinical symptoms, serum thyroxine and TRAb, thyroid ultrasound and orbital computed tomography. PBMCs were isolated from about 9.1 ml of fresh peripheral blood by Ficoll-Paque density gradient centrifugation. Total RNA was extracted with Trizol reagent, and quality was checked on an Agilent 2100 Bioanalyzer. General study outcomes and caveats: Most expanded thyroid clonotypes (frequency above 0.001) were also found in blood, which suggests that blood repertoires may mirror thyroid immune responses. A model built on a 13 V-J signature distinguished ophthalmopathy from stable hyperthyroidism, reaching over 85% sensitivity and about 81% specificity in cross-validation and 80%/75% in testing. In validation, progression to ophthalmopathy was predicted by the model with nearly 71% sensitivity and roughly 76% specificity, a median of approximately 6.5 months before onset. Sample size was not statistically predetermined, and investigators were not blinded to group allocation.

The TCR beta CDR3 regions were amplified from the RNA transcripts. The first round of RT-PCR for the TCR CDR3 was performed with the HTBI primer set and the Qiagen OneStep RT-PCR kit. Libraries were constructed in a second round of multiplex PCR, after which size selection and purification were performed. Sequencing of the libraries was done on an Illumina HiSeq2000 using paired-end 100 bp reads. As for the original processing: SOAPnuke was used to process the raw data, with reads discarded if the reads contained adapters or uncalled bases, had a mean Phred below 15, or lacked an exact constant-primer or identifier match. High-quality paired reads were merged with COPE v1.2.5, and unique nucleotide sequences were defined as clonotypes. MiTCR v1.1 was used to align clonotypes to the IMGT TRBV, TRBD and TRBJ reference segments. The analysis included only V-J combinations with a frequency above 0.0001, which together covered around 99% of the repertoires. The TCS score was defined as the ratio of F50 (clonal expansion) to E x V (chaos), calculated using BLOSUM62-based TCRdist between CDR3 peptides within each V-J. Welch's t-statistics and random forest reduced fewer than 550 V-J features to 13, which were used in a naive Bayes classifier (R e1071). TCRdb reran the public reads through fastp at Q25 and MiXCR, keeping productive beta chains. Rows are combined by CDR3 protein, so each entry shows the most common genes and DNA. The V and J calls and clone size come from TCRdb's table, not from the authors' own analysis. The sample profile shows about 640,000 distinct CDR3 sequences; around 21% of them were found once. Together, the top ten hold about 34% of the sample.

CDR1 and CDR2 are read off the germline V gene (reference sequence) as GTSNPN and SVGIG. The CDR3, from cysteine to phenylalanine, totals 16 residues. Of the read, only the CDR3 DNA is kept; its 48 bases are in frame from base 1. V trim: 2 bases; J trim: 5 bases; unmatched bases: 13. The sequenced sample was blood. The chain is made from TRBV30 and TRBJ2-3, with TRBD2 matching 7 junction bases. The clonotype was recovered from a man aged 30 to 45 with Graves' ophthalmopathy. The bases are TGTGCCTGGAGTCCCCTACAAGCGGGATTTAGAGATACGCAGTATTTT. Its product reads: CAWSPLQAGFRDTQYF.